This record looks at one T cell receptor (beta chain) sequence and its context. Its antigen is unidentified. This sample is part of a study of CD8+CD57+ T cells in acquired aplastic anemia. Overall study: Healthy donors averaged about 11 million reads for CD4+ cells.

The CDR3 has 11 residues. The germline V gene has CDR1 SGHTA and CDR2 FQGNSA. V was cut by 3 bases and J by 3 bases, with 3 bases left in between. Study findings and constraints: Fewer than 35 sequences, all CD8+ CDR3, were shared between patients and controls.

Investigators profiled TCR beta VDJ and CDR3 from genomic DNA template. A single record per CDR3 protein comes from TCRdb applying MiXCR to the reads. The repertoire holds roughly 200,000 distinct CDR3 sequences, with around 63% as singletons. The sample comprised sorted CD4+, CD8+, or CD8+CD57+ T cells (not recorded which) from PBMCs. The sequence was obtained from a human donor in good health. This rearrangement joins TRBV7-2 to TRBJ2-7; D remains unclear. The chain's CDR3 is CASSFFYEQYF. CDR3 nucleotides: TGTGCCAGCAGCTTCTTCTACGAGCAGTACTTC.